This record covers a single T cell receptor beta chain. Its target is unknown. The method was immunoSEQ multiplex PCR; TCRdb's version includes in-frame clones alone and lacks a portion of them. The sample lists roughly 120,000 clones; around 88% were seen once. The sample originates from a study of cytomegalovirus exposure and HLA in healthy donors. Overall study findings and caveats: Three CMV-associated chains were confirmed in vitro to be specific for CMV antigens. Investigators reported under 200 TCR beta chains as tied to cytomegalovirus.

Germline V gene sequence: CDR1 GTSNPN, CDR2 SVGIG (reference sequence). The CDR3 length is 14 residues. The V gene end was trimmed by 1 base and the J gene end by 8 bases; junction bases not matched to a gene: 3. V gene TRBV30 combines with J gene TRBJ2-1; 12 bases fit TRBD2. The sequence came from a man younger than 30 in good health and CMV-seronegative. Sequencing used PBMCs. The chain's CDR3 is CAWSGLAGEDEQFF. CDR3 nucleotides: TGTGCCTGGAGTGGACTAGCGGGGGAAGATGAGCAGTTCTTC.